These T cell receptor beta chains were read from a single sample in a study of metastatic and nonmetastatic thyroid tumors. TCRdb re-analyzed the PCR reads using MiXCR. The data show approximately 32,000 clones, with roughly 15% seen just once and around 19% held by the top ten. What was sequenced was blood. Receptors were obtained from a male donor with papillary thyroid cancer or a benign thyroid nodule (not recorded which). Some clones in this sample may be carry-over from other donors' samples. CDR3s include the opening cysteine and the closing phenylalanine or tryptophan. Fields, in order: D gene, V gene, clone size, J gene, CDR3 DNA, CDR3 protein. The D gene is left open where the match is weak. Clone size is not always given. Where it is, it says once, few, many or a class for expanded clones.

D: NA; V: TRBV18; size: many; J: TRBJ2-7; DNA: TGTGCCAGCTCACCACCTGGGACCAACGAGCAGTACTTC; CDR3: CASSPPGTNEQYF
D: NA; V: TRBV11-2; size: few; J: TRBJ2-1; DNA: TGTGCCAGCAGCTTAGCCTCGCTAAATGAGCAGTTCTTC; CDR3: CASSLASLNEQFF
D: TRBD2; V: TRBV7-7; size: few; J: TRBJ2-5; DNA: TGTGCTAGCAGCTTTGGCGTAGCGGGTCGGGTGGAGACCCAGTACTTC; CDR3: CASSFGVAGRVETQYF
D: NA; V: TRBV10-3; size: many; J: TRBJ2-2; DNA: TGTGCCATCGGAGGGACCGGGGAGCTGTTTTTT; CDR3: CAIGGTGELFF
D: NA; V: TRBV19; size: many; J: TRBJ2-2; DNA: TGTGCCAGTAGTAGATGGGACACTCAACACACCGGGGAGCTGTTTTTT; CDR3: CASSRWDTQHTGELFF
D: TRBD2; V: TRBV15; size: NA; J: TRBJ2-7; DNA: TGTGCCACCAGTATGAGCGGGACCTACGAGCAGTACTTC; CDR3: CATSMSGTYEQYF
D: NA; V: TRBV3-1; size: many; J: TRBJ2-1; DNA: TGTGCCAGCAGCCTCACTAGTACTCTAGACAATGAGCAGTTCTTC; CDR3: CASSLTSTLDNEQFF
D: TRBD1; V: TRBV28; size: few; J: TRBJ2-3; DNA: TGTGCCAGCATTTCGACAGGGGTGGTTGGGGATACGCAGTATTTT; CDR3: CASISTGVVGDTQYF
D: NA; V: TRBV7-2; size: many; J: TRBJ1-2; DNA: TGTGCCAGCAGCCCCCGGGACTATGGCTACACCTTC; CDR3: CASSPRDYGYTF
D: NA; V: TRBV28; size: many; J: TRBJ2-1; DNA: TGTGCCAGCAGTACCCTAGGGGGAGACGATGAGCAGTTCTTC; CDR3: CASSTLGGDDEQFF
D: TRBD1; V: TRBV6-1; size: NA; J: TRBJ1-2; DNA: TGTGCCAGCAGGCCGACAGGGACCAACTATGGCTACACCTTC; CDR3: CASRPTGTNYGYTF
D: TRBD1; V: TRBV27; size: NA; J: TRBJ1-1; DNA: TGTGCCAGCAGCCCTCAGGGGGCACGGGGGGCTTTCTTT; CDR3: CASSPQGARGAFF
D: TRBD2; V: TRBV4-1; size: NA; J: TRBJ2-5; DNA: TGCGCCAGCAGACAGACCACAGCGGGGGCGGGGGAAGAGACCCAGTACTTC; CDR3: CASRQTTAGAGEETQYF
D: NA; V: TRBV5-1; size: many; J: TRBJ1-4; DNA: TGCGCCAGCAGCGAGGGGGTTGTGACTGAAAAACTGTTTTTT; CDR3: CASSEGVVTEKLFF
D: NA; V: TRBV6-1; size: many; J: TRBJ2-6; DNA: TGTGCCAGCAGTGAATTAAGGTTAGCTGGGGCCAACGTCCTGACTTTC; CDR3: CASSELRLAGANVLTF
D: TRBD2; V: TRBV6-6; size: NA; J: TRBJ2-3; DNA: TGTGCCAGCAAGCGGACTAGCGGGTCCGTGCGAGGCGCAGATACGCAGTATTTT; CDR3: CASKRTSGSVRGADTQYF
D: TRBD2; V: TRBV5-1; size: NA; J: TRBJ2-7; DNA: TGCGCCAGCAGCTCCCGGGAGGTAATGGCCTACGAGCAGTACTTC; CDR3: CASSSREVMAYEQYF
D: NA; V: TRBV7-3; size: few; J: TRBJ1-1; DNA: TGTGCCAGCAGCTTAGGATCAGGGATGGGAACTGAAGCTTTCTTT; CDR3: CASSLGSGMGTEAFF
D: NA; V: TRBV5-4; size: many; J: TRBJ2-2; DNA: TGTGCCAGCAGCTTGGACACCGGGGAGCTGTTTTTT; CDR3: CASSLDTGELFF
D: TRBD1; V: TRBV2; size: many; J: TRBJ1-2; DNA: TGTGCCAGCAGTGAACAGGGGGGAGGGAACTATGGCTACACCTTC; CDR3: CASSEQGGGNYGYTF
D: NA; V: TRBV18; size: many; J: TRBJ2-3; DNA: TGTGCCAGCTCACCACCGATATCCACAGATACGCAGTATTTT; CDR3: CASSPPISTDTQYF
D: TRBD2; V: TRBV18; size: many; J: TRBJ2-7; DNA: TGTGCCAGCTCACGTCTGGGACTAGCGGGGGTCTACGAGCAGTACTTC; CDR3: CASSRLGLAGVYEQYF
D: TRBD1; V: TRBV5-4; size: few; J: TRBJ2-5; DNA: TGTGCCAGCAGCCAGGGACAGGGGGCGTCAGAGACCCAGTACTTC; CDR3: CASSQGQGASETQYF
D: NA; V: TRBV19; size: many; J: TRBJ1-1; DNA: TGTGCCAGTAGTATAGTATCGAACGGGGGCTGGACTGAAGCTTTCTTT; CDR3: CASSIVSNGGWTEAFF
D: TRBD2; V: TRBV5-1; size: NA; J: TRBJ2-5; DNA: TGCGCCAGCGGAGGGACTAGCGGTGCCCTACAGCGCCAAGAGACCCAGTACTTC; CDR3: CASGGTSGALQRQETQYF
D: TRBD1; V: TRBV11-1; size: NA; J: TRBJ2-7; DNA: TGTGCCAGCAGCTTAGCGGCCCCCGGGACAGGGGTGTACGAGCAGTACTTC; CDR3: CASSLAAPGTGVYEQYF
D: NA; V: TRBV6-1; size: many; J: TRBJ2-2; DNA: TGTGCCAGCAGGGACACCGGGGAGCTGTTTTTT; CDR3: CASRDTGELFF
D: TRBD1; V: TRBV2; size: NA; J: TRBJ2-7; DNA: TGTGCCAGCAGCTCCCCTGAATATGGACAGGGGGTGAAAGACGAGCAGTACTTC; CDR3: CASSSPEYGQGVKDEQYF
D: NA; V: TRBV20-1; size: NA; J: TRBJ2-5; DNA: TGCAGTGCTAGCTCCCGGACAGTCCAAGAGACCCAGTACTTC; CDR3: CSASSRTVQETQYF
D: NA; V: TRBV30; size: many; J: TRBJ2-5; DNA: TGTGCCTGGAGCCCCCCGGGCAGTCGGCAAGAGACCCAGTACTTC; CDR3: CAWSPPGSRQETQYF
D: TRBD1; V: TRBV7-7; size: many; J: TRBJ2-7; DNA: TGTGCTAGCAGCCCACGACAGGGGAGTAACGAGCAGTACTTC; CDR3: CASSPRQGSNEQYF
D: NA; V: TRBV3-1; size: many; J: TRBJ2-7; DNA: TGTGCCAGCAGCCAAGATAGCGGTAGGGGCTACGAGCAGTACTTC; CDR3: CASSQDSGRGYEQYF
D: NA; V: TRBV20-1; size: many; J: TRBJ2-5; DNA: TGCAGTGCTCCTCGGACAGGGAGGGTGGAGACCCAGTACTTC; CDR3: CSAPRTGRVETQYF
D: NA; V: TRBV11-2; size: NA; J: TRBJ2-5; DNA: TGTGCCAGCAGCTTAGGTAACGGGGAGACCCGGTACTTC; CDR3: CASSLGNGETRYF
D: NA; V: TRBV11-3; size: many; J: TRBJ2-1; DNA: TGTGCCAGCAGCTCATTTAGGGGAACCCCGAGCGAGCAGTTCTTC; CDR3: CASSSFRGTPSEQFF
D: NA; V: TRBV6-5; size: medium-sized; J: TRBJ1-6; DNA: TGTGCCAGCAGTTACCGACACCACTCACCCCTCCACTTT; CDR3: CASSYRHHSPLHF
D: NA; V: TRBV27; size: many; J: TRBJ1-5; DNA: TGTGCCAGCAGTTTTGCGGGGCCAGATAGCAATCAGCCCCAGCATTTT; CDR3: CASSFAGPDSNQPQHF
D: NA; V: TRBV27; size: medium-sized; J: TRBJ1-6; DNA: TGTGCCAGCACCCGGACCGGGGAAAATTCACCCCTCCACTTT; CDR3: CASTRTGENSPLHF
D: TRBD1; V: TRBV6-1; size: NA; J: TRBJ2-7; DNA: TGTGCCAGCGGAAGGGCCTCGGGACAGGGCCTCTACGAGCAGTACTTC; CDR3: CASGRASGQGLYEQYF
D: NA; V: TRBV6-1; size: many; J: TRBJ2-7; DNA: TGTGCCCTAGAGGGGGAGCAGTACTTC; CDR3: CALEGEQYF
D: NA; V: TRBV10-1; size: many; J: TRBJ1-3; DNA: TGCGCCAGCAGTGAGCCTCTAAACAGGGAGAACACCATATATTTT; CDR3: CASSEPLNRENTIYF
D: NA; V: TRBV11-2; size: NA; J: TRBJ2-2; DNA: TGTGCCAGCGCCTTGGGAGACAGTGGGCGCGTCACCGGGGAGCTGTTTTTT; CDR3: CASALGDSGRVTGELFF
D: TRBD2; V: TRBV10-2; size: NA; J: TRBJ2-5; DNA: TGCGCCAGCAGGCCGGGACTAGCGGTCCAAGAGACCCAGTACTTC; CDR3: CASRPGLAVQETQYF
D: NA; V: TRBV28; size: few; J: TRBJ2-2; DNA: TGTGCCAGCAGTTTACGTGTGGCCGGGGAGCTGTTTTTT; CDR3: CASSLRVAGELFF
D: NA; V: TRBV24-1; size: few; J: TRBJ1-5; DNA: TGTGCCACCAGTGATCCACCCGGACGCCAGCCGCGGCATTTT; CDR3: CATSDPPGRQPRHF
D: NA; V: TRBV6-6; size: few; J: TRBJ2-5; DNA: TGTGCCAGCCGTTACCCAGGGTGGTCAAGGGGGGGGGAGACCCAGTACTTC; CDR3: CASRYPGWSRGGETQYF
D: NA; V: TRBV18; size: many; J: TRBJ2-4; DNA: TGTGCCAGCTCACCACCGAGGTTAGGGTCCAAAAACATTCAGTACTTC; CDR3: CASSPPRLGSKNIQYF
D: TRBD2; V: TRBV29-1; size: many; J: TRBJ2-1; DNA: TGCAGCGCCTCCGTTTTGGGCGCGGGAGCCTACAATGAGCAGTTCTTC; CDR3: CSASVLGAGAYNEQFF
D: NA; V: TRBV30; size: medium-sized; J: TRBJ2-6; DNA: TGTGCCTGGAGGAACTCAAACGTCCTGACTTTC; CDR3: CAWRNSNVLTF
D: NA; V: TRBV20-1; size: many; J: TRBJ2-5; DNA: TGCAGTGCCAAGGCCCCCATGTGGGAGACCCAGTACTTC; CDR3: CSAKAPMWETQYF
D: NA; V: TRBV30; size: many; J: TRBJ1-6; DNA: TGTGCCGAGAACATTCTCCACTTT; CDR3: CAENILHF
D: NA; V: TRBV7-9; size: many; J: TRBJ2-7; DNA: TGTGCCAGCAGCTTCTACTACGAGCAGTACTTC; CDR3: CASSFYYEQYF
D: NA; V: TRBV5-8; size: many; J: TRBJ2-7; DNA: TGTGCCAGCAGCTTGGTGGGGGGACTCTACGAGCAGTACTTC; CDR3: CASSLVGGLYEQYF
D: TRBD2; V: TRBV7-8; size: many; J: TRBJ2-7; DNA: TGTGCCAGCAGCATGGGGGAGGGCCTACACCTCGCCGAGCAGTACTTC; CDR3: CASSMGEGLHLAEQYF
D: NA; V: TRBV7-9; size: many; J: TRBJ2-1; DNA: TGTGCCACGTTAAGGGCAGGGGTAAATGAGCAGTTCTTC; CDR3: CATLRAGVNEQFF
D: NA; V: TRBV19; size: many; J: TRBJ2-7; DNA: TGTGCCAGTAGTATCATACGAGGGCCTCTGTACGAGCAGTACTTC; CDR3: CASSIIRGPLYEQYF
D: NA; V: TRBV6-6; size: many; J: TRBJ1-2; DNA: TGTGCCAGCAGTTACTCGACGGCCGGGGCTGGCGGCTACACCTTC; CDR3: CASSYSTAGAGGYTF
D: NA; V: TRBV24-1; size: many; J: TRBJ1-2; DNA: TGTGCCACCAGTGAGGAGGGCTATGGCTACACCTTC; CDR3: CATSEEGYGYTF
D: NA; V: TRBV5-8; size: many; J: TRBJ2-2; DNA: TGTGCCAGCAGCTTGTCAACCGGGGCCGGGGAGCTGTTTTTT; CDR3: CASSLSTGAGELFF
D: NA; V: TRBV20-1; size: many; J: TRBJ1-1; DNA: TGCAGTGCTCCCCTGACGTCTGAAGCTTTCTTT; CDR3: CSAPLTSEAFF